This record covers a single T cell receptor (beta chain). This specimen belongs to a study of early stage breast cancer tumors. Overall study context: Most invasive tumors, twelve of 16, were ER+/PR+/HER2-.

Blood replicates held 0.5 ug DNA, tumor or normal breast about 1.5 ug, two each. Measured with immunoSEQ multiplex PCR; TCRdb has only the in-frame clones, and not every one. The sample lists more than 5,000 clones, 70% occurring once. This CDR3 is built from 14 residues. Germline loops: CDR1 SGHTA, CDR2 FQGNSA. V was pared by 6 bases and J by 2 bases, with 8 bases between. Specimen: breast tumor tissue. This receptor was taken from a person in their sixties with breast cancer. The chain has TRBV7-2 and TRBJ2-6; D might be TRBD1 (6 bases). The CDR3 region has the DNA TGTGCCAGCAGACAGGGAGCTGGGGCCAACGTCCTGACTTTC. It specifies CASRQGAGANVLTF. The whole variable domain, filled in from reference TRBV7-2 and TRBJ2-6, reads GAGVSQSPSNKVTEKGKDVELRCDPISGHTALYWYRQSLGQGLEFLIYFQGNSAPDKSGLPSDRFSAERTGGSVSTLTIQRTQQEDSAVYLCASRQGAGANVLTFGAGSRLTVL.